This record concerns one T cell receptor beta chain sequence. This clone may be a read error of a much larger clone one base away. Specified time point: persistent/refractory GD, antithyroid drugs over 5 years with positive TRAb. The authors made the TCR library using RNA they extracted from PBMCs. American Thyroid Association guidelines were used to diagnose Graves' disease. CDR3 regions were amplified by Arm-PCR using iRepertoire HTBI primers to build TCR beta libraries. A single record per CDR3 protein comes from TCRdb applying MiXCR to the multiplex PCR reads. This repertoire shows about 310,000 distinct CDR3 sequences, around a fifth found once; its top ten account for approximately 53%. The entry originates in a study of regulatory T cells in long-lasting Graves disease. CDR3 length: 17 residues. Trimming pared 4 bases from V and 6 bases from J, leaving 24 bases between. Germline V gene sequence: CDR1 SGHTA, CDR2 FQGNSA.

This TCR was recovered from a female donor with Graves disease. The sequencing used peripheral blood mononuclear cells (PBMCs), collected when the disease was refractory, from a patient treated with antithyroid drugs. V usage is TRBV7-2 and J usage is TRBJ1-1; TRBD1 is a possible D gene (6 bases). This chain's CDR3 is CASSSAMGHSTNPEAFF. DNA for the CDR3: TGTGCCAGCAGCTCCGCAATGGGACACTCCACTAACCCTGAAGCTTTCTTT.